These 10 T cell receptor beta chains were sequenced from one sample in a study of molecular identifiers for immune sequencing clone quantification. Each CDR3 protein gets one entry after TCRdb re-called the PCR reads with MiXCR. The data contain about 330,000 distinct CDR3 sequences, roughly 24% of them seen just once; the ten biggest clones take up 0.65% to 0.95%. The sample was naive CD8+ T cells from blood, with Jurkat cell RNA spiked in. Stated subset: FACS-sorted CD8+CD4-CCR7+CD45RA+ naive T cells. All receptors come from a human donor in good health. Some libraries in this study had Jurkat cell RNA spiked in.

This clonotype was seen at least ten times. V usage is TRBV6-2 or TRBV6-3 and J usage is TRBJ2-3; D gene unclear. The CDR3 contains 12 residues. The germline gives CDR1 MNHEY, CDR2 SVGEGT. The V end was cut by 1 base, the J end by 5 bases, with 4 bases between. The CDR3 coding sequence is TGTGCCAGCAGTTACTTAGGAGATACGCAGTATTTT. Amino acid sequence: CASSYLGDTQYF.

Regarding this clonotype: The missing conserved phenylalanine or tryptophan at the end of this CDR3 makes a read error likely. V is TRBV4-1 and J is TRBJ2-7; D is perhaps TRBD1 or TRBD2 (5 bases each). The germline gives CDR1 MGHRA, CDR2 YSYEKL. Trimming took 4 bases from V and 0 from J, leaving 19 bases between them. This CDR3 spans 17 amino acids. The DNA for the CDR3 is TGCGCCAGCAGCCCGTCCCCTTCCGGGGCCAGCTCCTACGAGCAGTACCTC. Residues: CASSPSPSGASSYEQYL.

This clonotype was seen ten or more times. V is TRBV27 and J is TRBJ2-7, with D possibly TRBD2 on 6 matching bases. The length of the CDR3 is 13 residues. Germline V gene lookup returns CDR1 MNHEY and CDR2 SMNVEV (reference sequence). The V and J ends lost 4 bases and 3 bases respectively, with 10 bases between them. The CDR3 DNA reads TGTGCCAGCAGTTGGAGGGCCCTCTACGAGCAGTACTTC. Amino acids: CASSWRALYEQYF.

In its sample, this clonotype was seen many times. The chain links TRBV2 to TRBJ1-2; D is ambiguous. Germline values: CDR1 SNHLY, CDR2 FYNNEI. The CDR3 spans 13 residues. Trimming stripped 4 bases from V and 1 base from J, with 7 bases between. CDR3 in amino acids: CASSVGSNYGYTF. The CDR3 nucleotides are TGTGCCAGCAGTGTGGGCAGTAACTATGGCTACACCTTC.

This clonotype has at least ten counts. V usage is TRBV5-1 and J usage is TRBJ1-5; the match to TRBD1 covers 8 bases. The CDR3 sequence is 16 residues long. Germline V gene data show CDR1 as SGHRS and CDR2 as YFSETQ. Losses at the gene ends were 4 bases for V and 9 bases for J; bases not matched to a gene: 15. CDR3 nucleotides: TGCGCCAGCAGCCCGGTGGTTGGACAGGGAATTTCGCCCCAGCATTTT. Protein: CASSPVVGQGISPQHF.

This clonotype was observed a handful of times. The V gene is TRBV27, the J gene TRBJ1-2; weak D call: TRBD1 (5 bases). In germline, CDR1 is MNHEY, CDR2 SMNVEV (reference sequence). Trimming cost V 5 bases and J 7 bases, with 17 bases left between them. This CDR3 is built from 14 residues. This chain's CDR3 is CASSGGGGRRGYTF. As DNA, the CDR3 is TGTGCCAGCAGTGGGGGGGGGGGTCGACGTGGCTACACCTTC.

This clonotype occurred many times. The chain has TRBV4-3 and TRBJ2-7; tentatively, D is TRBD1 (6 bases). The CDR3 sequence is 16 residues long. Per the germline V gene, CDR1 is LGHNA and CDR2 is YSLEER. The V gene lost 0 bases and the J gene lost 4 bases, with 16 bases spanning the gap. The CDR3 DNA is TGCGCCAGCAGCCAAGATCAAACAGGGCCCGGATACGAGCAGTACTTC. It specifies CASSQDQTGPGYEQYF.

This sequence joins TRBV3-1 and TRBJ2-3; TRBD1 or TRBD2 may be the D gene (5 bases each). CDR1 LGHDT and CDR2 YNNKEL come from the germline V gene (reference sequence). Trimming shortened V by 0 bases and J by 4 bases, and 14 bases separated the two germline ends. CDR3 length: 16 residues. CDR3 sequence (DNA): TGTGCCAGCAGCCAAGATAGGGAATGGGACGCAGATACGCAGTATTTT. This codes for CASSQDREWDADTQYF.

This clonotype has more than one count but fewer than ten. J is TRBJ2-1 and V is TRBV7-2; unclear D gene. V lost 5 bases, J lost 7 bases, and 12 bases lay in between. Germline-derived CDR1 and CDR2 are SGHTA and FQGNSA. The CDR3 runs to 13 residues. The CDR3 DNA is TGTGCCAGCAGCGAAGACAATTCGAATGAGCAGTTCTTC. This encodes CASSEDNSNEQFF. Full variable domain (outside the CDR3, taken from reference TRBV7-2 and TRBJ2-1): GAGVSQSPSNKVTEKGKDVELRCDPISGHTALYWYRQSLGQGLEFLIYFQGNSAPDKSGLPSDRFSAERTGGSVSTLTIQRTQQEDSAVYLCASSEDNSNEQFFGPGTRLTVL.

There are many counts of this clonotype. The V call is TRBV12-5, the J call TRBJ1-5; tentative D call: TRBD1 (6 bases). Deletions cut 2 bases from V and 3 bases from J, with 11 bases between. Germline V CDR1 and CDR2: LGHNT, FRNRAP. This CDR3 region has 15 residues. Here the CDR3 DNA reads TGTGCTAGTGGTTTGTTCCAGGGGTACAATCAGCCCCAGCATTTT. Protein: CASGLFQGYNQPQHF. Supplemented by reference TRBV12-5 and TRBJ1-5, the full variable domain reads DARVTQTPRHKVTEMGQEVTMRCQPILGHNTVFWYRQTMMQGLELLAYFRNRAPLDDSGMPKDRFSAEMPDATLATLKIQPSEPRDSAVYFCASGLFQGYNQPQHFGDGTRLSIL.